This passage covers 29 T cell receptor beta chains from one sample sequenced in a study of T-cell reconstitution after alpha-beta-depleted transplantation in children. Construction of the TCRbeta library involved unique molecular identifiers. Each CDR3 protein gets one entry after TCRdb re-called the PCR reads with MiXCR. The table records 500,000 or so distinct CDR3 sequences, approximately 32% of them present only once. This specimen consisted of PBMCs from the stem cell graft donor, obtained from the stem cell graft. The receptor set was obtained from a human donor who donated a stem cell graft to a child with aplastic anemia.

The J gene is TRBJ1-2, the V gene TRBV7-2; D uncertain. V was trimmed by 5 bases and J by 3 bases, leaving 10 bases between them. There are 13 residues in the CDR3. Germline CDR1 and CDR2: SGHTA and FQGNSA. The CDR3 is CASSPGRDYGYTF. The CDR3 DNA sequence: TGTGCCAGCAGCCCCGGACGGGACTATGGCTACACCTTC.

The chain joins TRBV6-1 to TRBJ1-1, with D perhaps TRBD1 (5 bases). The CDR3 contains 11 residues. CDR1 MNHNS and CDR2 SASEGT come from the germline V gene. V lost 4 bases and J lost 12, with 12 bases in between. The CDR3 sequence is CASSVGRETFF. CDR3 in DNA: TGTGCCAGCAGTGTGGGCAGGGAGACTTTCTTT.

The chain carries TRBV12-3 or TRBV12-4 and TRBJ2-1, with 11 bases identical to TRBD1. Trimming at V came to 6 bases and at J to 3 bases, leaving 7 bases not matched to a gene. The CDR3 is made up of 16 amino acids. The DNA of the CDR3 is TGTGCCAGCAGGGAAGGACAGGGGGCCCACTACAATGAGCAGTTCTTC. Amino acid sequence: CASREGQGAHYNEQFF.

This rearrangement joins TRBV3-1 to TRBJ1-3; tentative D call: TRBD1 (6 bases). Trimming removed 4 bases from V and 0 bases from J, with 13 bases in between. Per germline, CDR1 LGHDT and CDR2 YNNKEL (reference sequence). CDR3 length equals 16 residues. CDR3 DNA sequence: TGTGCCAGCAGCCGCGCGACAGGCAACTCTGGAAACACCATATATTTT. This gives the protein CASSRATGNSGNTIYF.

The rearrangement joins TRBV7-9 to TRBJ1-5, with D possibly being TRBD1 (6 bases). The length of the CDR3 is 14 residues. Germline CDR1 and CDR2: SEHNR and FQNEAQ (reference sequence). V lost 5 bases and J lost 5, with 13 bases in between. The CDR3 loop is CASSLEGGDQPQHF. The CDR3 nucleotides are TGTGCCAGCAGCCTAGAGGGGGGGGATCAGCCCCAGCATTTT.

The gene calls are TRBV29-1 and TRBJ1-4, with D unresolved. Looked up from germline, CDR1 is SQVTM and CDR2 is ANQGSEA. Trimming took off 1 base at V and 7 bases at J, with 7 bases between the two ends. The CDR3 length is 12 residues. The CDR3 loop is CSVEVGSEKLFF. The CDR3 DNA is TGCAGCGTTGAAGTCGGAAGTGAAAAACTGTTTTTT.

This clonotype appeared a few times. The V and J genes are TRBV7-9 and TRBJ1-4, with TRBD1 matching 10 bases. With 5 bases clipped from V and 1 base from J, the junction kept 4 bases outside the gene matches. This CDR3 has 16 residues. Germline CDR1 and CDR2: SEHNR and FQNEAQ (reference sequence). CDR3 amino acids: CASSPDRGLTNEKLFF. In DNA form, the CDR3 reads TGTGCCAGCAGCCCAGACAGGGGGCTAACTAATGAAAAACTGTTTTTT.

The chain is built from TRBV7-2 and TRBJ2-4; D possibly corresponds to TRBD1 (5 bases). There are 13 residues in the CDR3. Trimming pared 0 bases from V and 13 bases from J, leaving 13 bases between. The germline gives CDR1 SGHTA, CDR2 FQGNSA. The CDR3, as DNA: TGTGCCAGCAGCTTAGCCGGGCAGGGTACCCAGTACTTC. Translating gives CASSLAGQGTQYF.

This chain uses TRBV19 with TRBJ2-7; 10 bases are shared with TRBD1. Germline trimming cut 4 bases from V and 5 bases from J; bases unmatched to any gene: 5. The CDR3 runs to 14 residues. In germline, CDR1 is LNHDA, CDR2 SQIVND (reference sequence). CDR3: CASSTGQGGDEQYV. The CDR3 DNA follows: TGTGCCAGTAGTACCGGACAGGGGGGAGACGAGCAGTACGTC.

This clonotype was recorded a few times. The genes are TRBV4-2 and TRBJ1-2; D is unresolved. CDR1 and CDR2 (germline): LGHNA, YNFKEQ. The CDR3 has 14 residues. The V end lost 0 bases, the J end lost 6 bases, and 11 bases lay between the germline ends. As DNA, the CDR3 is TGTGCCAGCAGCCAAGAGAAGGGAGGGAATGGCTACACCTTC. Its protein is CASSQEKGGNGYTF.

This chain uses TRBV11-3 with TRBJ2-1; 10 nucleotides agree with TRBD2. The CDR3 sequence is 15 residues long. V shed 6 bases and J 4 bases; nucleotides not matched to a gene: 6. Germline V gene sequence: CDR1 SGHNT, CDR2 YENEEA. The CDR3 protein is CASRPAAGGYNEQFF. CDR3 sequence (DNA): TGTGCCAGCAGGCCGGCAGCGGGAGGGTACAATGAGCAGTTCTTC.

The rearrangement uses TRBV21-1 and TRBJ1-5. TRBV21-1 is a pseudogene. This CDR3 is 16 amino acids long. In DNA, the CDR3 is TGTGCCAGCAGCAAAAGCGAGGACGTCGGGAATCAGCCCCAGCATTTT. Amino acids: CASSKSEDVGNQPQHF.

This rearrangement joins TRBV10-3 to TRBJ2-1; TRBD2 matches at 9 bases. CDR1 and CDR2 from the germline V gene are ENHRY and SYGVKD. Trimming removed 0 bases from V and 0 bases from J; junction bases left unmatched: 3. CDR3 length: 17 residues. The CDR3 region is CAISESPSGDSYNEQFF. CDR3 DNA sequence: TGTGCCATCAGTGAGTCACCTAGCGGGGACTCCTACAATGAGCAGTTCTTC.

The genes are TRBV20-1 and TRBJ2-5, with D possibly being TRBD1 or TRBD2 (5 bases each). CDR1 and CDR2 from the germline V gene are DFQATT and SNEGSKA (reference sequence). Between the trimmed V and J ends, which lost 1 base and 4 bases, there was a span of 16 bases. The CDR3 is made up of 15 amino acids. The CDR3: CSARAGTVAGETQYF. CDR3 bases: TGCAGTGCTAGAGCTGGGACGGTTGCTGGAGAGACCCAGTACTTC.

This clonotype was counted a few times. The chain links TRBV5-6 to TRBJ1-3; D is unclear. With 3 bases removed from V and 1 base from J, the gap between germline ends came to 14 bases. Germline loops: CDR1 SGHDT, CDR2 YYEEEE. The CDR3 contains 16 residues. CDR3 sequence: CASSYQWPGSGNTIYF. CDR3 nucleotides: TGTGCCAGCAGCTATCAGTGGCCGGGTTCTGGAAACACCATATATTTT.

This clonotype turned up a few times. The V call is TRBV6-5, the J call TRBJ2-7; 11 positions match TRBD2. The germline gives CDR1 MNHEY, CDR2 SVGAGI. The V and J ends lost 5 bases and 3 bases, in that order; junction bases with no gene match: 9. The CDR3 covers 16 residues. This chain's CDR3 is CASSRGIAGGHYEQYF. The CDR3 DNA is TGTGCCAGCAGTAGGGGTATAGCGGGAGGGCACTACGAGCAGTACTTC.

This clonotype was found a few times. The chain has TRBV27 and TRBJ2-2; D not resolved. The CDR3 totals 14 residues. CDR1 MNHEY and CDR2 SMNVEV come from the germline V gene (reference sequence). V gave up 8 bases and J gave up 0 bases, with 10 bases separating them. Here the CDR3 DNA reads TGTGCCAGCCGACGGGCGGCGAACACCGGGGAGCTGTTTTTT. It encodes CASRRAANTGELFF.

In nucleotides, the CDR3 is TGTGCCAGCAGCGACGGTGGACTCGAAGAGACCCAGTACTTC. It specifies CASSDGGLEETQYF. V and J are TRBV7-9 and TRBJ2-5, with D maybe TRBD2 (5 bases). Trimming shortened V by 5 bases and J by 3 bases, and 13 bases separated the two germline ends. CDR3 size: 14 residues. Germline V gene data show CDR1 as SEHNR and CDR2 as FQNEAQ (reference sequence).

The chain combines TRBV29-1 with TRBJ1-1, with 9 positions matching TRBD1. Germline V gene lookup returns CDR1 SQVTM and CDR2 ANQGSEA. J lost 4 bases, V lost 5 bases, and 11 bases had no gene match. The CDR3 runs to 15 residues. CDR3 DNA sequence: TGCAGCGTTAAAACCTCGGACAGGGGACCCACTGAAGCTTTCTTT. It is translated as CSVKTSDRGPTEAFF.

J is TRBJ2-1 and V is TRBV5-1; D is unclear. From germline, CDR1 is SGHRS and CDR2 YFSETQ. This CDR3 is 13 amino acids long. V lost 0 bases to trimming and J lost 7 bases, with 8 bases between them. CDR3 in amino acids: CASSLGLVNEQFF. Here the CDR3 DNA reads TGCGCCAGCAGCTTGGGGCTAGTTAATGAGCAGTTCTTC.

The CDR3 sequence: CASSSYRAATYEQYV. The CDR3 nucleotides are TGTGCCAGCAGCTCCTACAGGGCCGCGACCTACGAGCAGTACGTC. This chain joins TRBV5-5 and TRBJ2-7, with D perhaps TRBD1 (6 bases). The germline V and J ends were trimmed by 3 bases and 2 bases, with 15 bases remaining between them. The germline CDR1 and CDR2 sequences are SGHKS and YYEKEE (reference sequence). The length of the CDR3 is 15 residues.

The V gene is TRBV27, the J gene TRBJ1-4; tentatively, D is TRBD1 (5 bases). This CDR3 contains 14 residues. V gave up 10 bases and J gave up 0 bases, with 12 bases separating them. The V gene's germline CDR1 is MNHEY and CDR2 SMNVEV (reference sequence). The CDR3 region has the DNA TGTGCCACCAGACAGATTGCAACTAATGAAAAACTGTTTTTT. Encoded protein: CATRQIATNEKLFF.

The rearrangement links TRBV30 to TRBJ2-3; 7 positions agree with TRBD1. The CDR3 contains 14 residues. Germline-derived CDR1 and CDR2 are GTSNPN and SVGIG (reference sequence). With V trimmed by 2 bases and J by 4 bases, 6 bases remained unmatched. The CDR3 is CAWSLAGGADTQYF. For the CDR3, the DNA is TGTGCCTGGAGTCTGGCAGGGGGTGCAGATACGCAGTATTTT.

The rearrangement joins TRBV30 to TRBJ2-7; tentatively, D is TRBD2 (5 bases). V lost 0 bases and J lost 6, with 21 bases in between. CDR3 length: 16 residues. The germline CDR1 and CDR2 sequences are GTSNPN and SVGIG (reference sequence). The CDR3 sequence: CAWSVRKGSAKLEQYV. As DNA, the CDR3 is TGTGCCTGGAGTGTACGGAAAGGTAGCGCGAAACTCGAGCAGTACGTC.

V gene TRBV15 combines with J gene TRBJ2-1, with D possibly being TRBD2 (6 bases). V was trimmed by 3 bases and J by 7 bases, leaving 13 bases between them. The CDR3 covers 14 residues. CDR1 is LNHNV, CDR2 YYDKDF, per germline (reference sequence). In DNA form, the CDR3 reads TGTGCCACCAGCAGCCCCGGAGGGGTAAATGAGCAGTTCTTC. Encoded protein: CATSSPGGVNEQFF.

This clonotype has a single count. The V gene is TRBV19, the J gene TRBJ2-5, with 8 nucleotides matching TRBD2. CDR3 length: 15 residues. With 10 bases clipped from V and 4 bases from J, the junction kept 14 bases outside the gene matches. The germline gives CDR1 LNHDA, CDR2 SQIVND (reference sequence). The CDR3 spells CATGLTSARPETQYF. In DNA, the CDR3 is TGTGCCACAGGGTTGACTAGCGCGAGGCCAGAGACCCAGTACTTC. Drawing the rest from reference TRBV19 and TRBJ2-5, the complete variable domain is DGGITQSPKYLFRKEGQNVTLSCEQNLNHDAMYWYRQDPGQGLRLIYYSQIVNDFQKGDIAEGYSVSREKKESFPLTVTSAQKNPTAFYLCATGLTSARPETQYFGPGTRLLVL.

This clonotype was observed a handful of times. This chain joins TRBV3-1 and TRBJ2-1; the match to TRBD2 covers 11 bases. The CDR3 sequence is 15 residues long. Germline CDR1 LGHDT, CDR2 YNNKEL (reference sequence). V lost 10 bases, J lost 1 base, and 6 bases stayed unmatched. The CDR3 DNA reads TGTGCCACAGGACTAGCGGGCTTATCCTACAATGAGCAGTTCTTC. Amino acid sequence: CATGLAGLSYNEQFF.

The genes are TRBV7-3 and TRBJ2-3, with 9 positions matching TRBD2. Trimming took 0 bases from V and 4 from J; bases not matched to a gene: 5. The CDR3 sequence is 16 residues long. Looked up from germline, CDR1 is SGHTA and CDR2 is FQGTGA. CDR3 amino acids: CASSLTPSGNADTQYF. CDR3 bases: TGTGCCAGCAGCTTAACCCCTAGCGGGAACGCAGATACGCAGTATTTT.

This clonotype was detected only a few times. This chain connects TRBV28 to TRBJ2-1; D uncertain. This CDR3 has 14 amino acids. Germline V CDR1 and CDR2: MDHEN, SYDVKM. V was clipped by 6 bases and J by 2 bases, with 11 bases between them. CDR3 sequence reads: CASRGPVAYNEQFF. CDR3 DNA: TGTGCCAGCAGGGGCCCCGTAGCCTACAATGAGCAGTTCTTC. The variable domain in full, with the rest retrieved from reference TRBV28 and TRBJ2-1, is DVKVTQSSRYLVKRTGEKVFLECVQDMDHENMFWYRQDPGLGLRLIYFSYDVKMKEKGDIPEGYSVSREKKERFSLILESASTNQTSMYLCASRGPVAYNEQFFGPGTRLTVL.